The source of this T cell receptor (beta chain) is a study of beta chain features in type 1 diabetes. The wider study: The patients were much like the healthy donors in age, gender and cell yields.

In its sample, this clone was seen a few times. The antigen is undetermined. Germline V gene sequence: CDR1 SEHNR, CDR2 FQNEAQ (reference sequence). The CDR3 runs 11 residues. Trimming stripped 4 bases from V and 6 bases from J, with 5 bases between. Investigators reverse transcribed all isolated RNA, so they sequenced expressed TCRB transcripts. Libraries were prepared by immunoSEQ multiplex PCR; TCRdb keeps only in-frame clonotypes and omits some of them. Of 400,000 to 550,000 clones in the sample, roughly an eighth were seen once. Whole-study findings and limits: VDJ junctions from type 1 diabetes patients carried fewer insertions and larger deletions.

The receptor was derived from a woman aged 18-29 years in good health. This chain links TRBV7-9 with TRBJ2-3; D uncertain. The sequencing sample was made of naive CD4+ T cells from blood. CDR3 nucleotide sequence: TGTGCCAGCAGCTCCAGGGATACGCAGTATTTT. This translates into CASSSRDTQYF.